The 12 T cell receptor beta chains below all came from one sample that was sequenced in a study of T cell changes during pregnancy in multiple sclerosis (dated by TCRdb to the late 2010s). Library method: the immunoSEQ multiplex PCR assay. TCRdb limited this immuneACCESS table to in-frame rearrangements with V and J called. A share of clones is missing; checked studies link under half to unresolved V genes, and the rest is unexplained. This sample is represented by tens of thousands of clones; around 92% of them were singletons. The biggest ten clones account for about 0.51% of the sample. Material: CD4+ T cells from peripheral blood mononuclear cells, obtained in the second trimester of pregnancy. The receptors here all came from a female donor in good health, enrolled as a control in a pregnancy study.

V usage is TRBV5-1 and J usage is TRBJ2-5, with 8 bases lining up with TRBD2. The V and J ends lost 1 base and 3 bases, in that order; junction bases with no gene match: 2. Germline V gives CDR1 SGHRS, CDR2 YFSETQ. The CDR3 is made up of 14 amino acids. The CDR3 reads CASSLWTSKETQYF. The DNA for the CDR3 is TGCGCCAGCAGCTTGTGGACTAGCAAAGAGACCCAGTACTTC.

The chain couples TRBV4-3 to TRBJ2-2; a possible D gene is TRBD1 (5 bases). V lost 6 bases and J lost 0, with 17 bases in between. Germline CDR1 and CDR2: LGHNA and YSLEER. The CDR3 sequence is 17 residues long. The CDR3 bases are TGCGCCAGCAGTCTCCTTGTCAGGGTAGCGAACACCGGGGAGCTGTTTTTT. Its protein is CASSLLVRVANTGELFF.

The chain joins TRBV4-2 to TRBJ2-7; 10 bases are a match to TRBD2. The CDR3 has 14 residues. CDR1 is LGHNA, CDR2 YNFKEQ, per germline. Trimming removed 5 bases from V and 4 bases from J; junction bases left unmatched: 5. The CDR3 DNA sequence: TGTGCCAGCAGCGAGCGGGGGGGCCCGTACGAGCAGTACTTC. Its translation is CASSERGGPYEQYF.

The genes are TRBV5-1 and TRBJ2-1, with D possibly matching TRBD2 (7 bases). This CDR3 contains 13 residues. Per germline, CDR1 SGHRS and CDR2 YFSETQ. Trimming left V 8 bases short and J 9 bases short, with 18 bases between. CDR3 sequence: CASGAGGLGEQFF. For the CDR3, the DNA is TGCGCCAGTGGGGCCGGGGGGCTGGGTGAGCAGTTCTTC.

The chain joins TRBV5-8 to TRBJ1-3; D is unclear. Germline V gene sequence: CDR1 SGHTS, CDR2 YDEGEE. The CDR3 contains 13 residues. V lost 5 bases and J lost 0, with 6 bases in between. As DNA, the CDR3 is TGTGCCAGCAGGTCGGGCTCTGGAAACACCATATATTTT. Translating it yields CASRSGSGNTIYF.

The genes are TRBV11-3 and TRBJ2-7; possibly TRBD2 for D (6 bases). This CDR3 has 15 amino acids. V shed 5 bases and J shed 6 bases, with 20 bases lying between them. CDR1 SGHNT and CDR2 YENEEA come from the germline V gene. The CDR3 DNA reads TGTGCCAGCAGCCCCTCGACTAGTGGGGAACTCGAGCAGTACTTC. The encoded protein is CASSPSTSGELEQYF.

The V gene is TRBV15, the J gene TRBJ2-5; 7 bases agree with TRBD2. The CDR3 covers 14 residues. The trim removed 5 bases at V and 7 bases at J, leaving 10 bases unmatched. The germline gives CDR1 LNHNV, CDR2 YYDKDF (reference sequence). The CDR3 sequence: CATSATSRVGTQYF. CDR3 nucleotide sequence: TGTGCCACCAGCGCGACTAGCCGGGTGGGGACCCAGTACTTC.

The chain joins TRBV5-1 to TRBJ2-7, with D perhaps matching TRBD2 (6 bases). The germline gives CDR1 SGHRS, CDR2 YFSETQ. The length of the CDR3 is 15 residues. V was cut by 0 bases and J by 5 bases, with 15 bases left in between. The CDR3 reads CASSLVADPGDEQYF. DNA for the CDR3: TGCGCCAGCAGCTTGGTGGCGGACCCGGGGGACGAGCAGTACTTC. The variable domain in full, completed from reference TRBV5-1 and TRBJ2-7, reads KAGVTQTPRYLIKTRGQQVTLSCSPISGHRSVSWYQQTPGQGLQFLFEYFSETQRNKGNFPGRFSGRQFSNSRSEMNVSTLELGDSALYLCASSLVADPGDEQYFGPGTRLTVT.

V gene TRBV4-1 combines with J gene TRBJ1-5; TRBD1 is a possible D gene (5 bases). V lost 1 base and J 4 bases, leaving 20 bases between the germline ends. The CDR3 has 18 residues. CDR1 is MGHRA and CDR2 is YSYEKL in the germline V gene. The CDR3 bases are TGCGCCAGCAGCCAAGGTATGGGGCAGGGCAGCCTGAATCAGCCCCAGCATTTT. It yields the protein CASSQGMGQGSLNQPQHF.

In DNA, the CDR3 is TGTGCCAGCAGCCCGTACAGGGGCCCTGACACCGGGGAGCTGTTTTTT. This sequence encodes CASSPYRGPDTGELFF. The V and J genes are TRBV7-3 and TRBJ2-2; the match to TRBD1 covers 7 bases. The V gene end was trimmed by 5 bases and the J gene end by 3 bases; junction bases not matched to a gene: 9. There are 16 residues in the CDR3. The V gene's germline CDR1 is SGHTA and CDR2 FQGTGA.

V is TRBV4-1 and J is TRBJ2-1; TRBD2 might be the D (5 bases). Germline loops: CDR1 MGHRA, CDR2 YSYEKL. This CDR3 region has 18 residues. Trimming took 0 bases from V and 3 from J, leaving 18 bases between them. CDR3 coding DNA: TGCGCCAGCAGCCAAGATTTGGTGGCCTCGCGGGTCTACAATGAGCAGTTCTTC. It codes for CASSQDLVASRVYNEQFF.

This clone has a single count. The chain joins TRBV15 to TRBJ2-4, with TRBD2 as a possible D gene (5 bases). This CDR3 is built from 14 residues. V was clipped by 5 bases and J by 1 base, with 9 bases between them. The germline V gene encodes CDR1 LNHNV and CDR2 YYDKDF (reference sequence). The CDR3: CATSHASAKNIQYF. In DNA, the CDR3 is TGTGCCACCAGCCACGCTAGCGCCAAAAACATTCAGTACTTC.